A selection of T cell receptor beta chains follows, all from one sample in a study of OX40 agonist ivuxolimab in advanced cancers. The data were produced by immunoSEQ multiplex PCR, yet TCRdb's version contains in-frame clones alone and is incomplete. The sample contains around 70,000 clones, about 85% of which appear only once. Sequencing was performed on CD4+ or CD8+ T cells sorted from blood, taken in a trial of the OX40 agonist ivuxolimab. These receptors came from an adult with an advanced solid tumor such as melanoma, head and neck, liver or kidney cancer. The CDR3 runs from the conserved cysteine through the conserved F or W. D genes are given only for firm matches. Size tells how often a clone was seen (once, few, many) or the class of an expanded clone, and some rows leave it out.

CDR3 protein	CDR3 DNA	V gene	J gene	clone size	D gene
CASSIPGQGSEKLFF	TGTGCCAGTAGTATTCCGGGACAGGGGAGTGAAAAACTGTTTTTT	TRBV19	TRBJ1-4	NA	TRBD1
CASSQVGQSYEQYF	TGTGCCAGCAGCCAAGTAGGACAGAGCTACGAGCAGTACTTC	TRBV4-2	TRBJ2-7	NA	NA
CSVGGGTGGIDEQYF	TGCAGCGTTGGGGGCGGGACAGGGGGCATCGACGAGCAGTACTTC	TRBV29-1	TRBJ2-7	NA	TRBD1
CASSKSPRPGELFF	TGTGCCAGCAGTAAGAGTCCCCGTCCCGGGGAGCTGTTTTTT	TRBV6-5	TRBJ2-2	NA	NA
CASRGDPYTDQPQHF	TGTGCCAGCAGGGGCGACCCCTATACTGATCAGCCCCAGCATTTT	TRBV27	TRBJ1-5	NA	NA
CASSESDRVNEKLFF	TGCGCCAGCAGCGAATCGGACAGGGTTAATGAAAAACTGTTTTTT	TRBV5-1	TRBJ1-4	NA	TRBD1
CASSLTRGLDEQYF	TGTGCCAGTAGCTTGACACGAGGTCTCGACGAGCAGTACTTC	TRBV19	TRBJ2-7	few	NA
CASSTQNEQYF	TGTGCCAGCAGCACTCAAAACGAGCAGTACTTC	TRBV7-9	TRBJ2-7	NA	NA
CASSRTSGSTGELFF	TGTGCCAGCAGTAGGACTAGCGGGTCCACCGGGGAGCTGTTTTTT	TRBV7-8	TRBJ2-2	NA	TRBD2
CASSPQRASGSTGELFF	TGTGCCAGCTCACCACAGCGGGCTAGCGGGAGTACCGGGGAGCTGTTTTTT	TRBV18	TRBJ2-2	few	TRBD2
CASRRGSQETQYF	TGTGCCAGCAGAAGGGGTTCACAAGAGACCCAGTACTTC	TRBV6-1	TRBJ2-5	few	NA
CAFQRGSSYEQYF	TGTGCCTTCCAGCGGGGGAGCTCCTACGAGCAGTACTTC	TRBV5-4	TRBJ2-7	NA	TRBD2
CASSLARLAGEVSYEQYF	TGCGCCAGCAGCTTGGCTCGACTAGCGGGGGAAGTCTCCTACGAGCAGTACTTC	TRBV5-1	TRBJ2-7	NA	TRBD2
CASSVKGTGIYEQYF	TGTGCCAGTAGCGTAAAAGGGACAGGAATATACGAGCAGTACTTC	TRBV19	TRBJ2-7	once	TRBD1
CASRTSGNTGELFF	TGTGCCAGTAGGACTAGCGGGAACACCGGGGAGCTGTTTTTT	TRBV19	TRBJ2-2	NA	TRBD2
CAISEGRTSVGEQFF	TGTGCCATCAGTGAAGGAAGGACTAGTGTCGGGGAGCAGTTCTTC	TRBV10-3	TRBJ2-1	NA	TRBD2
CASSLGSSIAKNIQYF	TGTGCCAGCAGCTTAGGCTCGTCCATAGCCAAAAACATTCAGTACTTC	TRBV7-2	TRBJ2-4	NA	NA
CASSSPGGRTISGNTIYF	TGTGCCAGCAGCTCCCCGGGGGGGAGGACGATCTCTGGAAACACCATATATTTT	TRBV7-2	TRBJ1-3	NA	NA
CASSLSALGGGLNEKLFF	TGTGCCAGCAGTTTATCGGCCCTCGGCGGGGGGCTTAATGAAAAACTGTTTTTT	TRBV27	TRBJ1-4	NA	NA
CASSLRGDTGELFF	TGTGCCAGCAGCTTAAGAGGAGACACCGGGGAGCTGTTTTTT	TRBV7-8	TRBJ2-2	few	NA
CSVAQGSGNTIYF	TGCAGCGTGGCTCAGGGCTCTGGAAACACCATATATTTT	TRBV29-1	TRBJ1-3	NA	NA
CASSLQGPEAFF	TGTGCCAGCAGCCTACAGGGGCCTGAAGCTTTCTTT	TRBV11-2	TRBJ1-1	NA	TRBD1
CASRRDYEGYEQYF	TGCGCCAGTAGAAGGGACTATGAAGGCTACGAGCAGTACTTC	TRBV10-2	TRBJ2-7	NA	TRBD2
CARQGAGYAGELFF	TGTGCCAGACAGGGGGCCGGGTACGCCGGGGAGCTGTTTTTT	TRBV2	TRBJ2-2	NA	TRBD1
CAWSQGAGGEQYF	TGTGCCTGGAGCCAAGGGGCGGGTGGGGAGCAGTACTTC	TRBV30	TRBJ2-7	NA	NA
CASRVTHGTEAFF	TGTGCCAGCAGAGTGACTCATGGGACTGAAGCTTTCTTT	TRBV2	TRBJ1-1	few	NA
CASSSSGSTYGANVLTF	NA	TRBV2	TRBJ2-6	NA	NA
CASSRGRNQETQYF	TGTGCCAGCAGCCGAGGACGGAACCAAGAGACCCAGTACTTC	TRBV7-9	TRBJ2-5	NA	NA
CASSLVVSYNEQFF	TGTGCCAGCAGCTTAGTAGTCTCCTACAATGAGCAGTTCTTC	TRBV7-2	TRBJ2-1	NA	NA
CASTFSETQYF	TGTGCCAGCACTTTTTCGGAGACCCAGTACTTC	TRBV6-1	TRBJ2-5	NA	NA
CASSLVQGDTGNRKLFF	TGTGCCAGCAGTTTAGTTCAGGGGGACACGGGCAACCGAAAACTGTTTTTT	TRBV27	TRBJ1-4	NA	TRBD1
CASSRVSTDTQYF	TGTGCCAGCTCCCGCGTAAGCACAGATACGCAGTATTTT	TRBV18	TRBJ2-3	once	NA
CASSRGGPQETQYF	TGCGCCAGCAGCCGGGGGGGACCTCAAGAGACCCAGTACTTC	TRBV5-1	TRBJ2-5	NA	TRBD2
CASSDPGNPNTYEQYF	TGCGCCAGCAGTGACCCCGGCAACCCAAATACCTACGAGCAGTACTTC	TRBV10-1	TRBJ2-7	NA	NA
CASSPGDYGYTF	TGTGCCAGCAGCCCAGGTGACTATGGCTACACCTTC	TRBV9	TRBJ1-2	NA	NA
CASSQGSKAFF	TGCGCCAGCAGCCAAGGATCAAAAGCTTTCTTT	TRBV4-3	TRBJ1-1	medium-sized	NA
CASSPDSGTIKNIQYF	TGTGCCAGCAGCCCAGATAGCGGAACCATCAAAAACATTCAGTACTTC	TRBV7-6	TRBJ2-4	NA	NA
CASSQLLGGSSLYEQYF	TGCGCCAGCAGCCAACTCCTGGGGGGGTCCAGTTTATACGAGCAGTACTTC	TRBV4-1	TRBJ2-7	NA	TRBD2
CASSPGDSNYGYTF	TGTGCCAGCAGCCCGGGGGACAGCAACTATGGCTACACCTTC	TRBV7-8	TRBJ1-2	NA	TRBD1
CAWRIQGSEKLFF	TGTGCCTGGAGAATTCAGGGGAGCGAAAAACTGTTTTTT	TRBV30	TRBJ1-4	few	NA
CASTSVSGTPSSYNSPLHF	TGTGCCAGCACCTCCGTTAGTGGCACGCCTAGCTCCTATAATTCACCCCTCCACTTT	TRBV2	TRBJ1-6	NA	NA
CASSVAFQLAGYNEQFF	TGTGCCAGCAGCGTAGCCTTCCAACTAGCGGGGTACAATGAGCAGTTCTTC	TRBV9	TRBJ2-1	NA	TRBD2
CATSRGGTGGEQFF	TGTGCCACCAGCAGAGGTGGGACAGGGGGTGAGCAGTTCTTC	TRBV15	TRBJ2-1	once	TRBD1
CASRPGLAGVGELFF	TGTGCCAGCAGGCCAGGACTAGCGGGGGTCGGGGAGCTGTTTTTT	TRBV6-5	TRBJ2-2	NA	TRBD2
CSVREGSYEQYF	TGCAGCGTCAGGGAAGGATCCTACGAGCAGTACTTC	TRBV29-1	TRBJ2-7	NA	NA
CASSLGDRGSGYTF	TGTGCCAGCAGCTTAGGAGACAGGGGGTCGGGCTACACCTTC	TRBV7-9	TRBJ1-2	NA	TRBD1
CASSPGLAGALAKNIQYF	TGTGCCAGCAGCCCTGGGCTAGCGGGTGCTCTAGCCAAAAACATTCAGTACTTC	TRBV7-2	TRBJ2-4	NA	TRBD2
CASSLNGPRDRGGNEQFF	TGTGCCAGCAGTTTAAACGGACCTCGGGACAGGGGGGGCAATGAGCAGTTCTTC	TRBV27	TRBJ2-1	NA	TRBD1
CASSMTFEAFF	TGTGCCAGCAGTATGACTTTCGAAGCTTTCTTT	TRBV7-8	TRBJ1-1	few	NA
CASRKEKVAGVSYNEQFF	TGTGCCAGCAGGAAGGAAAAAGTAGCGGGAGTCTCGTACAATGAGCAGTTCTTC	TRBV27	TRBJ2-1	NA	TRBD2